These T cell receptor beta chains were read from a single sample in a study of technical replicates of blood from several donors. The assay was immunoSEQ multiplex PCR, and TCRdb's table has in-frame clones only and misses some. Here the sample spans 55,000 to 85,000 clones, 95% to 97% being singletons. Sequenced material: T cells isolated from PBMCs. These receptors all come from a human donor in good health. Each CDR3 is given with its conserved first and last residue. The D gene is left open where the match is weak. A clone size is listed for some rows: how often the clone was seen (once, few, many), or a class if it is expanded.

V,size,J,D,CDR3,DNA
TRBV6-1,.,TRBJ2-7,.,CASSVWGTRDYEQYF,TGTGCCAGCAGTGTGTGGGGGACACGGGACTACGAGCAGTACTTC
TRBV4-3,.,TRBJ2-2,.,CASSLQGSTGELFF,TGCGCCAGCAGCCTACAGGGTTCCACCGGGGAGCTGTTTTTT
TRBV6-5,once,TRBJ1-2,TRBD1,CASISGGGGYTF,TGTGCCAGCATTTCAGGGGGCGGGGGCTACACCTTC
TRBV19,once,TRBJ2-7,.,CASSTPRGNLYEQYF,TGTGCCAGTAGTACCCCTCGCGGGAACCTCTACGAGCAGTACTTC
TRBV27,.,TRBJ2-7,TRBD2,CASSPGTRAYEQYF,TGTGCCAGCAGTCCGGGGACTAGAGCCTACGAGCAGTACTTC
TRBV11-2,.,TRBJ2-1,TRBD2,CASSLGSGTSGREQFF,TGTGCCAGCAGCTTAGGGTCCGGGACTAGCGGGAGAGAGCAGTTCTTC
TRBV2,.,TRBJ1-5,TRBD1,CASRPGTGNRQPQHF,TGTGCCAGCAGACCTGGGACAGGGAACCGTCAGCCCCAGCATTTT
TRBV11-3,once,TRBJ2-7,.,CASSLLGGSYEQYF,TGTGCCAGCAGCTTATTAGGAGGCAGCTACGAGCAGTACTTC
TRBV29-1,once,TRBJ1-5,.,CSVEEGGVNQPQHF,TGCAGCGTTGAAGAAGGGGGAGTCAATCAGCCCCAGCATTTT
TRBV10-3,.,TRBJ1-1,TRBD1,CAISERQGWTEAFF,TGTGCCATCAGTGAAAGACAGGGGTGGACTGAAGCTTTCTTT
TRBV9,once,TRBJ1-1,.,CASSVGGGGSNTEAFF,TGTGCCAGCAGCGTAGGGGGTGGGGGGTCGAACACTGAAGCTTTCTTT
TRBV27,.,TRBJ1-4,.,CASSLLGGSNEKLFF,TGTGCCAGCAGTTTATTAGGGGGTTCTAATGAAAAACTGTTTTTT
TRBV5-1,.,TRBJ1-1,.,CASSLTPPGRANTEAFF,TGCGCCAGCAGCTTGACCCCCCCCGGGCGGGCGAACACTGAAGCTTTCTTT
TRBV7-6,.,TRBJ1-2,.,CASSHQGSNGYTF,TGTGCCAGCAGCCACCAGGGTAGCAATGGCTACACCTTC
TRBV10-2,.,TRBJ2-7,TRBD2,CASSETGGSEQYF,TGCGCCAGCAGTGAGACCGGGGGGTCCGAGCAGTACTTC
TRBV9,.,TRBJ1-2,.,CASSSRQVYGYTF,TGTGCCAGCAGCTCACGACAGGTCTATGGCTACACCTTC
TRBV5-1,once,TRBJ2-7,.,CASSLAGTYEQYF,TGCGCCAGCAGCTTGGCCGGGACCTACGAGCAGTACTTC
TRBV5-4,.,TRBJ2-1,.,CASSPPTGSSYNEQFF,TGTGCCAGCAGCCCTCCCACTGGGAGCTCCTACAATGAGCAGTTCTTC
TRBV5-1,once,TRBJ2-7,.,CASSLEEDFWEQYF,TGCGCCAGCAGCTTGGAGGAGGATTTTTGGGAGCAGTACTTC
TRBV7-3,.,TRBJ2-3,.,CASSPRGLGTDTQYF,TGTGCCAGCAGCCCCCGTGGACTGGGCACAGATACGCAGTATTTT
TRBV11-2,.,TRBJ1-5,.,CASSLDSGALRNQPQHF,TGTGCCAGCAGCTTAGATTCAGGGGCGCTAAGAAATCAGCCCCAGCATTTT
TRBV27,.,TRBJ1-4,.,CASSPGGTNEKLFF,TGTGCCAGCAGCCCGGGGGGGACTAATGAAAAACTGTTTTTT
TRBV4-1,.,TRBJ2-3,.,CASSQDIGRPDPQF,TGCGCCAGCAGCCAAGATATCGGGAGACCGGACCCTCAGTTT
TRBV9,.,TRBJ2-3,TRBD2,CASSVDGTGGPTDTQYF,TGTGCCAGCAGCGTAGACGGGACGGGAGGGCCAACGGATACGCAGTATTTT
TRBV4-1,.,TRBJ2-5,TRBD2,CASSQDTGSGLAGGVYQETQYF,TGCGCCAGCAGCCAAGATACGGGATCTGGGCTAGCGGGAGGTGTCTACCAAGAGACCCAGTACTTC
TRBV7-9,.,TRBJ2-7,.,CASSFSGQIYEQYF,TGTGCCAGCAGCTTCTCCGGACAGATCTACGAGCAGTACTTC
TRBV15,.,TRBJ1-4,.,CATSREGQGGEKLFF,TGTGCCACCAGCAGAGAAGGTCAGGGAGGGGAAAAACTGTTTTTT
TRBV27,.,TRBJ2-3,TRBD2,CASSFSAGDPDTQYF,TGTGCCAGCAGTTTCTCAGCGGGAGACCCAGATACGCAGTATTTT
TRBV5-4,.,TRBJ2-5,.,CASSLPGVETQYF,TGTGCCAGCAGCTTACCCGGGGTCGAGACCCAGTACTTC
TRBV9,.,TRBJ2-7,TRBD1,CASAAGQGFLYEQYF,TGTGCCAGCGCCGCGGGACAGGGGTTTTTGTACGAGCAGTACTTC
TRBV7-2,.,TRBJ2-3,TRBD1,CASSSGTATDTQYF,TGTGCCAGCAGCTCCGGGACAGCCACAGATACGCAGTATTTT
TRBV27,.,TRBJ2-1,TRBD1,CASSLDRGDEQFF,TGTGCCAGCAGTTTGGACAGGGGGGATGAGCAGTTCTTC
TRBV4-1,.,TRBJ2-1,TRBD2,CASSQEGQREVYNEQFF,TGCGCCAGCAGCCAAGAGGGGCAGCGGGAGGTCTACAATGAGCAGTTCTTC
TRBV12-5,.,TRBJ1-1,TRBD1,CASGRQGNTEAFF,TGTGCTAGTGGTCGACAGGGGAACACTGAAGCTTTCTTT
TRBV9,.,TRBJ2-1,.,CASSVTDRANSYNEQFF,TGTGCCAGCAGCGTAACGGACAGAGCTAACTCCTACAATGAGCAGTTCTTC
TRBV5-1,.,TRBJ2-5,TRBD2,CASSSLAGGWKAETQYF,TGCGCCAGCAGCTCCCTAGCGGGAGGTTGGAAGGCGGAGACCCAGTACTTC
TRBV6-7,.,TRBJ2-7,TRBD1,CASSYSRTGGGYEQYF,TGTGCCAGCAGTTACTCGAGGACAGGGGGTGGGTACGAGCAGTACTTC
TRBV2,.,TRBJ1-4,.,CASKLRGFREKLFF,TGTGCCAGCAAGTTACGGGGTTTTCGAGAAAAACTGTTTTTT
TRBV7-9,.,TRBJ1-4,.,CASSRTLEKLFF,TGTGCCAGCAGCCGGACACTTGAAAAACTGTTTTTT
TRBV7-6,once,TRBJ2-1,TRBD2,CASSATSGAYNEQFF,TGTGCCAGCAGCGCTACTAGCGGGGCCTACAATGAGCAGTTCTTC
TRBV27,.,TRBJ2-7,.,CASSRLHPNYEQYF,TGTGCCAGCAGCCGCTTACATCCGAACTACGAGCAGTACTTC
TRBV5-6,.,TRBJ1-1,TRBD1,CASSWGQGAMNTEAFF,TGTGCCAGCAGCTGGGGACAGGGGGCTATGAACACTGAAGCTTTCTTT
TRBV4-1,.,TRBJ2-7,.,CASSQGLAYEQYF,TGCGCCAGCAGCCAAGGACTAGCCTACGAGCAGTACTTC